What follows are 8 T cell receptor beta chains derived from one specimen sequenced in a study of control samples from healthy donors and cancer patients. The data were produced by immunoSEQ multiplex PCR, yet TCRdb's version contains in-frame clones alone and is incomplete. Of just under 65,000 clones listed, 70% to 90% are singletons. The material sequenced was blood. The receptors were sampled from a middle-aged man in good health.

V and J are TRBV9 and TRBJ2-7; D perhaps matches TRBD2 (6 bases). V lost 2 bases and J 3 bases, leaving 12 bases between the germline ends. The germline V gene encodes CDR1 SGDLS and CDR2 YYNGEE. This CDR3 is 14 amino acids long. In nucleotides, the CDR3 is TGTGCCAGCAGCGTCGGGGGTACTGACTACGAGCAGTACTTC. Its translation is CASSVGGTDYEQYF.

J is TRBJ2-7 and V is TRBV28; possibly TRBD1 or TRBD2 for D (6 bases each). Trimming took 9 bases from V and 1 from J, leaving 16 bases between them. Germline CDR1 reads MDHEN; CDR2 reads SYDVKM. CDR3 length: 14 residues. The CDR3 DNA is TGTGCCAGGCCCTGGGGGGCCGGGTCCTACGAGCAGTACTTC. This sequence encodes CARPWGAGSYEQYF.

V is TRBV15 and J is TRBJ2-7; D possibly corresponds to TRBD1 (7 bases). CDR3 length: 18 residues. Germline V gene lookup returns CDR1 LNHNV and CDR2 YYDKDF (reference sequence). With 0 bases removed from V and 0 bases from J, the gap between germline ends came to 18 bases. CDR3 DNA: TGTGCCACCAGCAGAGATTGGGGGAGGCAGGGGGGCTCCTACGAGCAGTACTTC. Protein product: CATSRDWGRQGGSYEQYF.

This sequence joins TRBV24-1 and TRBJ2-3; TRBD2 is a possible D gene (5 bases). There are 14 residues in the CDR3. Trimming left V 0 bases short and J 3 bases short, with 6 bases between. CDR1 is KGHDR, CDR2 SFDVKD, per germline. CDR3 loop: CATSDLRGTDTQYF. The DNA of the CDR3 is TGTGCCACCAGTGATTTGCGGGGAACAGATACGCAGTATTTT.

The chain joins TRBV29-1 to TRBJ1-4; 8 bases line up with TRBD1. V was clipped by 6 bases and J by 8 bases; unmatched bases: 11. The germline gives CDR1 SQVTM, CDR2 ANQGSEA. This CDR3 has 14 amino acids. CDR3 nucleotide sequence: TGCAGCGTGGGAACCACAGGGGGTGGGGAAAAACTGTTTTTT. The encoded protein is CSVGTTGGGEKLFF.

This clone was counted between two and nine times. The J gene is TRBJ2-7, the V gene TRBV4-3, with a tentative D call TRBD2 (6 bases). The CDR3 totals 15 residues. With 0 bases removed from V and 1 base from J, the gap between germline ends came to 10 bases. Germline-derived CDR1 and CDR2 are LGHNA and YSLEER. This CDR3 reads CASSQDWGVSYEQYF. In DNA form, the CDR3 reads TGCGCCAGCAGCCAAGATTGGGGGGTATCCTACGAGCAGTACTTC.

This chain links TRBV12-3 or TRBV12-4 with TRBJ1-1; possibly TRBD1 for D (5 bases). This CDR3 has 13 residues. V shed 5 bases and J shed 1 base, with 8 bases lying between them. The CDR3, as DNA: TGTGCCAGCAGTAAAGACAGGAACACTGAAGCTTTCTTT. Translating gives CASSKDRNTEAFF.

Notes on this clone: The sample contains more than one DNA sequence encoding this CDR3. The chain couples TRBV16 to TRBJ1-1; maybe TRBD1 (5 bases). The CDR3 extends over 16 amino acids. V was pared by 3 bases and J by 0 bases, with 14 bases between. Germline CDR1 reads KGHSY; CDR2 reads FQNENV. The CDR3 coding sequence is TGTGCCAGCAGCCAGTCTAGGACATACTTGAACACTGAAGCTTTCTTT. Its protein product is CASSQSRTYLNTEAFF.